These 22 T cell receptor beta chains originate from one sample sequenced in a study of T-cell memory formation after mild COVID-19. TCRdb reanalysed the 5' RACE reads using MiXCR and keeps one entry per CDR3 protein. The table records approximately 340,000 distinct CDR3 sequences, approximately 12% of them present only once. The sample was PBMCs or a T cell subset sorted from them (not recorded which). The receptors here all came from a man aged 18 to 29 who had mild COVID-19 (a few samples of this study predate the infection). Cell type and time point are not known.

The chain carries TRBV18 and TRBJ2-4; no firm D call. The CDR3 runs to 14 residues. Germline CDR1 and CDR2: KGHSH and LQKENI. V lost 6 bases and J 0 bases, leaving 9 bases between the germline ends. In DNA, the CDR3 is TGTGCCAGCTCTACAGCCTCAGCCAAAAACATTCAGTACTTC. It is translated as CASSTASAKNIQYF.

This clonotype occurred a few times. This sequence joins TRBV20-1 and TRBJ2-5, with D maybe TRBD1 (7 bases). Germline-derived CDR1 and CDR2 are DFQATT and SNEGSKA (reference sequence). The CDR3 consists of 14 residues. Trimming cost V 5 bases and J 4 bases, with 17 bases left between them. CDR3 region: CSAPMTGRPETQYF. CDR3 coding DNA: TGCAGTGCTCCTATGACAGGGAGGCCAGAGACCCAGTACTTC.

The chain employs TRBV6-5 and TRBJ1-2; D not resolved. CDR3 size: 14 residues. The germline V and J ends were trimmed by 6 bases and 3 bases, with 14 bases remaining between them. CDR1 and CDR2 from the germline V gene are MNHEY and SVGAGI. Here the CDR3 DNA reads TGTGCCAGCAGCCCCCTCCAGGACGACTATGGCTACACCTTC. Its translation: CASSPLQDDYGYTF.

The V gene is TRBV30, the J gene TRBJ2-2; D unclear. V was clipped by 4 bases and J by 4 bases, with 7 bases between them. This CDR3 contains 12 residues. Per germline, CDR1 GTSNPN and CDR2 SVGIG (reference sequence). The CDR3 bases are TGTGCCTGGACCCACGGCACCGGGGAGCTGTTTTTT. Its protein product is CAWTHGTGELFF.

The DNA of the CDR3 is TGTGCCAGCAGCTTGGACCAACCGTTTGGCTACACCTTC. Amino acid sequence: CASSLDQPFGYTF. The chain has TRBV5-5 and TRBJ1-2; no firm D call. This CDR3 has 13 residues. With 0 bases removed from V and 7 bases from J, the gap between germline ends came to 10 bases. Germline CDR1 is SGHKS and CDR2 is YYEKEE (reference sequence).

V gene TRBV7-2 combines with J gene TRBJ1-1; TRBD1 might be the D (5 bases). CDR1 SGHTA and CDR2 FQGNSA come from the germline V gene. The CDR3 spans 15 residues. V lost 5 bases and J lost 5, with 18 bases in between. This CDR3 reads CASSRAGGRLTEAFF. The CDR3, as DNA: TGTGCCAGCAGCCGGGCGGGGGGTCGTTTGACTGAAGCTTTCTTT.

A few counts support this clonotype. This sequence joins TRBV6-2 or TRBV6-3 and TRBJ2-3, with 9 bases identical to TRBD2. Germline lookup yields CDR1 MNHEY and CDR2 SVGEGT. The CDR3 length is 15 residues. The junction had 5 bases not matched to a gene; V was cut back by 6 bases and J by 1 base. The CDR3 region has the DNA TGTGCCAGCAGATTAGCGGGGGTCCGCACAGATACGCAGTATTTT. Protein sequence: CASRLAGVRTDTQYF.

This chain joins TRBV4-3 and TRBJ2-3, with 7 bases that match TRBD1. The germline V gene has CDR1 LGHNA and CDR2 YSLEER. J lost 2 bases, V lost 4 bases, and 6 bases had no gene match. The CDR3 spans 15 residues. CDR3 loop: CASSLWTGYTDTQYF. DNA of the CDR3: TGCGCCAGCAGCCTCTGGACAGGTTACACAGATACGCAGTATTTT.

This clonotype was counted at least ten times. This chain uses TRBV7-9 with TRBJ1-4; no reliable D call. The germline CDR1 and CDR2 sequences are SEHNR and FQNEAQ (reference sequence). Trimming removed 1 base from V and 5 bases from J, with 8 bases in between. This CDR3 spans 14 amino acids. The CDR3 region is CASSLEGLNEKLFF. In nucleotides, the CDR3 is TGTGCCAGCAGCTTAGAGGGCCTCAATGAAAAACTGTTTTTT.

This clonotype showed up many times. The chain combines TRBV19 with TRBJ2-7, with 8 bases identical to TRBD2. The V segment lost 8 bases and the J segment 2 bases; nucleotides outside the gene matches: 11. This CDR3 is 15 amino acids long. The germline V gene encodes CDR1 LNHDA and CDR2 SQIVND (reference sequence). The CDR3 here is CASRPGGALAYEQYF. The CDR3 DNA follows: TGTGCCAGTCGCCCCGGGGGGGCCCTCGCCTACGAGCAGTACTTC.

The chain is built from TRBV4-3 and TRBJ2-3; TRBD1 agrees at 7 bases. The CDR3 covers 15 residues. Germline values: CDR1 LGHNA, CDR2 YSLEER. J lost 2 bases, V lost 2 bases, and 4 bases had no gene match. The CDR3 protein is CASSQLGQDTDTQYF. DNA for the CDR3: TGCGCCAGCAGCCAACTTGGACAGGACACAGATACGCAGTATTTT.

The chain employs TRBV18 and TRBJ2-1; weak D call: TRBD2 (5 bases). Germline assignment: CDR1 KGHSH and CDR2 LQKENI. CDR3 length: 15 amino acids. V was trimmed by 8 bases and J by 6 bases, leaving 20 bases between them. Here the CDR3 reads CASRLSAASPNEQFF. DNA of the CDR3: TGTGCCAGCCGACTTAGCGCTGCTTCGCCCAATGAGCAGTTCTTC.

In the case of this clonotype: No conserved phenylalanine or tryptophan ends this CDR3, so it is likely a read error. The chain combines TRBV12-3 or TRBV12-4 with TRBJ1-2; 7 bases line up with TRBD1. The CDR3 totals 13 residues. V lost 5 bases, J lost 8 bases, and 8 bases stayed unmatched. CDR3 nucleotide sequence: TGTGCCAGCAGTAGGGGACAGCCTTTGGGCTACACCTTA. Amino acids: CASSRGQPLGYTL.

This clonotype came up many times. The gene calls are TRBV20-1 and TRBJ2-5; 10 bases are a match to TRBD1. The CDR3 extends over 13 amino acids. Trimming removed 4 bases from V and 6 bases from J; junction bases left unmatched: 5. Germline V gene data show CDR1 as DFQATT and CDR2 as SNEGSKA (reference sequence). The CDR3 spells CSATGTGVKTQYF. DNA of the CDR3: TGCAGTGCTACCGGGACAGGGGTAAAGACCCAGTACTTC.

This clonotype was recorded a few times. The rearrangement uses TRBV12-3 or TRBV12-4 and TRBJ2-7; 7 nucleotides agree with TRBD2. V shed 6 bases, J shed 0 bases, and the junction held 8 bases outside the gene matches. This CDR3 is 15 amino acids long. CDR3 sequence: CASSPNGGVSYEQYF. CDR3 sequence (DNA): TGTGCCAGCAGCCCCAATGGGGGGGTCTCCTACGAGCAGTACTTC.

This chain joins TRBV4-1 and TRBJ2-4; TRBD2 matches at 8 bases. Per germline, CDR1 MGHRA and CDR2 YSYEKL. Losses at the gene ends were 6 bases for V and 6 bases for J; bases not matched to a gene: 16. This CDR3 is 17 amino acids long. The CDR3 nucleotides are TGCGCCAGCAGTCACGGAAGGTTCGCCGGGGGGGCAAACATTCAGTACTTC. This codes for CASSHGRFAGGANIQYF.

The V gene is TRBV4-3, the J gene TRBJ1-5; TRBD1 matches 7 bases. Germline V CDR1 and CDR2: LGHNA, YSLEER. The CDR3 consists of 15 residues. V dropped 5 bases and J dropped 2; count of bases not matched to a gene: 6. The CDR3 bases are TGCGCCAGCAGCGATAACAGGGGCGGCAATCAGCCCCAGCATTTT. This codes for CASSDNRGGNQPQHF.

There are a few counts of this clonotype. CDR3 coding DNA: TGTGCCAGCAGCCCATCTAGCGGGGGGGCCGGCTATGAGCAGTTCTTC. This translates into CASSPSSGGAGYEQFF. The chain carries TRBV7-2 and TRBJ2-1; 12 bases fit TRBD2. The J segment lost 8 bases and the V segment lost 5 bases, leaving 10 bases of the junction unmatched. The CDR3 has 16 amino acids. Germline V gives CDR1 SGHTA, CDR2 FQGNSA.

This clonotype was seen more than once but under ten times. This rearrangement joins TRBV4-1 to TRBJ1-6, with TRBD1 as a possible D gene (5 bases). CDR3 length equals 17 residues. The V end lost 4 bases, the J end lost 10 bases, and 23 bases lay between the germline ends. Germline values: CDR1 MGHRA, CDR2 YSYEKL. This CDR3 reads CASSRLSWGRVESPLHF. The CDR3 coding sequence is TGCGCCAGCAGCCGACTGTCCTGGGGCAGGGTAGAATCACCCCTCCACTTT.

The chain employs TRBV30 and TRBJ1-1; D is perhaps TRBD1 (6 bases). The CDR3 is 15 residues long. Germline CDR1 GTSNPN, CDR2 SVGIG (reference sequence). V lost 3 bases, J lost 0 bases, and 14 bases lay in between. CDR3: CAWRGAGVLNTEAFF. The CDR3, as DNA: TGTGCCTGGAGGGGGGCAGGGGTCCTGAACACTGAAGCTTTCTTT.

The chain recombines TRBV4-1 with TRBJ2-1, with D perhaps TRBD1 (5 bases). V was pared by 1 base and J by 12 bases, with 16 bases between. Germline-derived CDR1 and CDR2 are MGHRA and YSYEKL. This CDR3 contains 14 residues. CDR3 DNA: TGCGCCAGCAGCCAAGGTTCCAGGGCTATCGTGCAGTTCTTC. Residues: CASSQGSRAIVQFF.

This clonotype has a handful of counts. The J gene is TRBJ2-7, the V gene TRBV18; a weak D match, TRBD2 (5 bases). Germline V gene data show CDR1 as KGHSH and CDR2 as LQKENI. The CDR3 consists of 15 residues. With 5 bases removed from V and 3 bases from J, the gap between germline ends came to 17 bases. The CDR3 sequence: CASSSQEGSGYEQYF. CDR3 in DNA: TGTGCCAGCTCATCTCAGGAAGGAAGCGGCTACGAGCAGTACTTC.